The 30 T cell receptor beta chains below come from one sample, sequenced in a study of post-analysis software for immune sequencing data. Study outcomes and limitations: Patients had higher frequencies than controls of a few TRBV segments, including TRBV5-6, TRBV5-1 and TRBV20-1.

The library was made from cDNA and included unique molecular identifiers. Via MiXCR, TCRdb re-called the PCR reads, giving one row per CDR3 protein. The table lists 740,000 or so distinct CDR3 sequences, about 57% of them singletons. These receptors have no identified antigens. Sequencing used blood. The receptors here all came from a girl aged 10-17 years with multiple sclerosis.

The V and J genes are TRBV20-1 and TRBJ2-6; a possible D gene is TRBD2 (5 bases). Germline V gives CDR1 DFQATT, CDR2 SNEGSKA (reference sequence). The CDR3 is 16 residues long. Trimming removed 3 bases at V and 0 bases at J, with 12 bases between. CDR3 sequence: CSASPRRGSGANVLTF. The CDR3 region has the DNA TGCAGTGCTAGCCCCCGTCGGGGCTCTGGGGCCAACGTCCTGACTTTC.

This clonotype was detected only a few times. V is TRBV4-1 and J is TRBJ2-5; 9 bases map to TRBD1. CDR1 MGHRA and CDR2 YSYEKL come from the germline V gene. The CDR3 sequence is 18 residues long. V dropped 3 bases and J dropped 5; count of bases not matched to a gene: 16. For the CDR3, the DNA is TGCGCCAGCAGCCAGGGTACTATCGGGGGGACAGGGACGGAGACCCAGTACTTC. Amino acid sequence: CASSQGTIGGTGTETQYF.

The chain joins TRBV10-3 to TRBJ2-2, with D perhaps TRBD2 (5 bases). V shed 4 bases and J shed 3 bases, with 12 bases lying between them. CDR3 size: 15 residues. Germline V CDR1 and CDR2: ENHRY, SYGVKD. This CDR3 reads CAISGYGGDTGELFF. The CDR3, as DNA: TGTGCCATCAGTGGGTACGGAGGCGACACCGGGGAGCTGTTTTTT.

The chain uses TRBV6-4 and TRBJ2-7; D gene unclear. Germline V lookup: CDR1 MRHNA, CDR2 SNTAGT. Trimming cost V 6 bases and J 4 bases, with 16 bases left between them. The CDR3 has 14 amino acids. Here the CDR3 DNA reads TGTGCCAGCAGGGACCCCTCGGGCAGGTACGAGCAGTACTTC. Protein sequence: CASRDPSGRYEQYF.

This clonotype was seen once. J is TRBJ1-5 and V is TRBV12-3 or TRBV12-4, with a tentative D call TRBD1 (5 bases). This CDR3 has 14 amino acids. Trimming removed 6 bases at V and 3 bases at J, with 12 bases between. The CDR3 sequence is CASRFRGDNQPQHF. The DNA of the CDR3 is TGTGCCAGCAGATTTCGGGGGGACAATCAGCCCCAGCATTTT.

Here the CDR3 reads CASSDSHRAPDTQYF. The CDR3 nucleotides read TGTGCCAGCAGTGACTCGCACAGGGCTCCAGATACGCAGTATTTT. V usage is TRBV6-4 and J usage is TRBJ2-3; weak D call: TRBD1 (6 bases). The CDR3 has 15 residues. Germline V lookup: CDR1 MRHNA, CDR2 SNTAGT. The V and J ends lost 0 bases and 4 bases respectively, with 11 bases between them.

In this sample, this clonotype turned up a few times. The J gene is TRBJ2-4, the V gene TRBV5-1; D ambiguous. CDR1 and CDR2 (germline): SGHRS, YFSETQ. This CDR3 is built from 14 residues. Trimming removed 1 base at V and 13 bases at J, with 18 bases between. The CDR3 protein is CASSLWTLRQEQYF. CDR3 nucleotides: TGCGCCAGCAGCTTGTGGACCCTCCGTCAAGAGCAGTACTTC.

This clonotype was counted between two and nine times. The rearrangement joins TRBV20-1 to TRBJ2-4; weak D call: TRBD1 (6 bases). CDR1 and CDR2 (germline): DFQATT, SNEGSKA (reference sequence). Deletions cut 0 bases from V and 8 bases from J, with 23 bases between. The CDR3 covers 17 residues. CDR3 in DNA: TGCAGTGCTAGAGAATATAAGACCGGGACACATCGAGACATTCAGTACTTC. Translating gives CSAREYKTGTHRDIQYF.

The chain links TRBV5-1 to TRBJ2-5; 9 nucleotides line up with TRBD2. Germline CDR1 SGHRS, CDR2 YFSETQ. The CDR3 sequence is 16 residues long. V lost 0 bases to trimming and J lost 11 bases; unmatched junction nucleotides: 14. The CDR3 reads CASSLAVAGGVEEQYF. CDR3 coding DNA: TGCGCCAGCAGCTTGGCGGTTGCGGGAGGGGTTGAGGAGCAGTACTTC.

This chain links TRBV6-1 with TRBJ2-7, with 7 positions matching TRBD2. The germline gives CDR1 MNHNS, CDR2 SASEGT. There are 14 residues in the CDR3. Losses at the gene ends were 3 bases for V and 3 bases for J; bases not matched to a gene: 5. The CDR3 loop is CASSDAAGYYEQYF. As DNA, the CDR3 is TGTGCCAGCAGTGACGCAGCGGGATACTACGAGCAGTACTTC.

V gene TRBV29-1 combines with J gene TRBJ2-7; the match to TRBD2 covers 7 bases. This CDR3 has 13 amino acids. Looked up from germline, CDR1 is SQVTM and CDR2 is ANQGSEA. V shed 2 bases and J 3 bases; nucleotides not matched to a gene: 4. This chain's CDR3 is CSVEIGTIYEQYF. In DNA form, the CDR3 reads TGCAGCGTTGAAATCGGGACTATCTACGAGCAGTACTTC.

This clonotype was seen only a few times. V and J are TRBV4-1 and TRBJ2-7; 16 nucleotides match TRBD2. Germline CDR1 and CDR2: MGHRA and YSYEKL. CDR3 length: 17 amino acids. Unmatched junction bases numbered 5, after V lost 1 base and J lost 5 bases. This CDR3 is CASSQVPGLAGGNEQYF. CDR3 bases: TGCGCCAGCAGCCAAGTTCCGGGACTAGCGGGGGGGAACGAGCAGTACTTC.

V usage is TRBV11-2 and J usage is TRBJ2-4; possibly TRBD1 for D (6 bases). With 5 bases removed from V and 13 bases from J, the gap between germline ends came to 24 bases. Germline-derived CDR1 and CDR2 are SGHAT and FQNNGV. This CDR3 is 15 amino acids long. The CDR3 region has the DNA TGTGCCAGCAGCAACTCCAGGGGATTGTCATACGGGCAGTACTTC. Translated, it gives CASSNSRGLSYGQYF.

This clonotype has only a few counts. The CDR3: CSVTLMRAGTNNEQFF. The DNA of the CDR3 is TGCAGCGTGACCCTTATGCGAGCGGGGACGAACAATGAGCAGTTCTTC. This chain uses TRBV29-1 with TRBJ2-1; 7 bases agree with TRBD2. Germline CDR1 and CDR2: SQVTM and ANQGSEA. The CDR3 totals 16 residues. The junction had 16 bases not matched to a gene; V was cut back by 6 bases and J by 5 bases.

V usage is TRBV4-1 and J usage is TRBJ1-6; D might be TRBD1 (5 bases). Trimming stripped 8 bases from V and 6 bases from J, with 17 bases between. From germline, CDR1 is MGHRA and CDR2 YSYEKL. CDR3 length equals 15 residues. The CDR3 region has the DNA TGCGCCAGCCAAGAGGAGGGGCGGCTTAATTCACCCCTCCACTTT. Translated: CASQEEGRLNSPLHF.

The chain links TRBV12-3 or TRBV12-4 to TRBJ1-2, with 8 bases matching TRBD1. J lost 5 bases, V lost 2 bases, and 16 bases had no gene match. The CDR3 runs 18 residues. In DNA, the CDR3 is TGTGCCAGCAGTTTATTCCATGCACCGGGACAGGAAACATATGGCTACACCTTC. The encoded protein is CASSLFHAPGQETYGYTF.

This clonotype appeared a few times. The chain has TRBV20-1 and TRBJ1-5; D gene uncertain. The ends were cut back, 4 bases at V and 2 bases at J, with 6 bases in the middle. CDR1 is DFQATT and CDR2 is SNEGSKA in the germline V gene (reference sequence). The CDR3 is 12 amino acids. For the CDR3, the DNA is TGCAGTGCTAAATCAGGCAATCAGCCCCAGCATTTT. As protein: CSAKSGNQPQHF.

J is TRBJ2-5 and V is TRBV10-3; the match to TRBD1 covers 11 bases. The J call may be incorrect, as the DNA end agrees better with TRBJ2-7. Germline-derived CDR1 and CDR2 are ENHRY and SYGVKD. The CDR3 is made up of 13 amino acids. This CDR3 reads CASTGTGGYEQYF. The CDR3 coding sequence is TGTGCCTCAACTGGGACAGGGGGCTACGAGCAGTACTTC.

Only one count was recorded for this clonotype. The chain is built from TRBV4-1 and TRBJ2-5; 8 nucleotides align to TRBD1. With 4 bases clipped from V and 4 bases from J, the junction kept 11 bases outside the gene matches. The CDR3 has 16 amino acids. The germline V gene has CDR1 MGHRA and CDR2 YSYEKL. The CDR3 DNA sequence: TGCGCCAGCAGCCCCCCTGGACAGGGTTGGGGAGAGACCCAGTACTTC. Translated: CASSPPGQGWGETQYF.

This clonotype has only a few counts. The genes are TRBV7-2 and TRBJ2-1; D not certain. Germline CDR1 reads SGHTA; CDR2 reads FQGNSA. Trimming took 1 base from V and 14 from J, leaving 12 bases between them. This CDR3 region has 12 residues. The CDR3 is CASSLGLLREFF. CDR3 coding DNA: TGTGCCAGCAGCTTAGGTTTACTACGGGAGTTCTTC.

This clonotype was observed a handful of times. The chain joins TRBV3-1 to TRBJ2-5; D gene unclear. The J call could be wrong; TRBJ2-7 is a better fit for the DNA end. Germline-derived CDR1 and CDR2 are LGHDT and YNNKEL (reference sequence). The CDR3 has 13 amino acids. CDR3 in DNA: TGTGCCAGCAGCCAAGAGGTTCTCTACGAGCAGTACTTC. Amino acid sequence: CASSQEVLYEQYF.

This chain links TRBV7-8 with TRBJ1-2; D might be TRBD1 (6 bases). The CDR3 loop spans 16 amino acids. The ends were cut back, 5 bases at V and 6 bases at J, with 22 bases in the middle. Germline lookup yields CDR1 SGHVS and CDR2 FQNEAQ. The CDR3 region is CASSIPSARGRNGYTF. CDR3 DNA sequence: TGTGCCAGCAGCATCCCCTCTGCCCGGGGGCGGAATGGCTACACCTTC.

This clonotype came up a few times. The chain couples TRBV29-1 to TRBJ1-1; D is perhaps TRBD1 (5 bases). This CDR3 contains 13 residues. The V end was cut by 3 bases, the J end by 1 base, with 9 bases between. Looked up from germline, CDR1 is SQVTM and CDR2 is ANQGSEA. The CDR3 DNA is TGCAGCGTTGACCAGGGACCGAACACTGAAGCTTTCTTT. Residues: CSVDQGPNTEAFF.

The CDR3 protein is CASSLARGQSGSYEQYF. The DNA of the CDR3 is TGTGCCAGCAGCTTAGCTCGCGGACAAAGTGGCTCCTACGAGCAGTACTTC. J is TRBJ2-7 and V is TRBV7-9; TRBD1 is a possible D gene (5 bases). This CDR3 is 17 amino acids long. Germline CDR1 is SEHNR and CDR2 is FQNEAQ (reference sequence). V lost 0 bases and J 0 bases, leaving 15 bases between the germline ends. The complete variable domain, with remaining parts taken from reference TRBV7-9 and TRBJ2-7, reads DTGVSQNPRHKITKRGQNVTFRCDPISEHNRLYWYRQTLGQGPEFLTYFQNEAQLEKSRLLSDRFSAERPKGSFSTLEIQRTEQGDSAMYLCASSLARGQSGSYEQYFGPGTRLTVT.

CDR3 loop: CASSQDHAEAFF. The DNA for the CDR3 is TGTGCCAGCAGCCAAGATCATGCTGAAGCTTTCTTT. The rearrangement uses TRBV3-1 and TRBJ1-1; D remains unclear. The CDR3 contains 12 residues. CDR1 is LGHDT, CDR2 YNNKEL, per germline (reference sequence). V lost 0 bases and J lost 6, with 5 bases in between. The full variable domain, its missing parts supplied by reference TRBV3-1 and TRBJ1-1, is DTAVSQTPKYLVTQMGNDKSIKCEQNLGHDTMYWYKQDSKKFLKIMFSYNNKELIINETVPNRFSPKSPDKAHLNLHINSLELGDSAVYFCASSQDHAEAFFGQGTRLTVV.

This chain connects TRBV9 to TRBJ2-7; D uncertain. The J call may be incorrect, as the DNA end agrees better with TRBJ2-5. This CDR3 region has 14 residues. CDR1 and CDR2 (germline): SGDLS, YYNGEE. Here the CDR3 reads CASSVDAGEETQYF. The CDR3 DNA reads TGTGCCAGCAGCGTAGATGCAGGCGAAGAGACCCAGTACTTC.

This clonotype was detected a few times. The CDR3 sequence: CASSEGTNRGSNEQFF. DNA for the CDR3: TGTGCCAGCAGCGAAGGGACTAACCGCGGGAGTAATGAGCAGTTCTTC. The gene calls are TRBV7-9 and TRBJ2-1, with 7 bases lining up with TRBD2. CDR3 size: 16 residues. The junction had 14 bases not matched to a gene; V was cut back by 5 bases and J by 7 bases. Germline V lookup: CDR1 SEHNR, CDR2 FQNEAQ (reference sequence).

This clonotype was counted only a few times. The rearrangement links TRBV6-6 to TRBJ2-5; D is unresolved. Germline V gene lookup returns CDR1 MNHNY and CDR2 SVGAGI (reference sequence). The CDR3 covers 12 residues. The ends were cut back, 6 bases at V and 5 bases at J, with 10 bases in the middle. CDR3 coding DNA: TGTGCCAGCAGCCAAACAACGGAGACCCAGTACTTC. Translated: CASSQTTETQYF.

As for this clonotype: Germline is not matched at one junction end, which may reflect a read error. The chain carries TRBV25-1 and TRBJ2-4; D is ambiguous. Germline CDR1 is MGHDK and CDR2 is SYGVNS. CDR3 length equals 15 residues. CDR3 nucleotide sequence: TGTGTCAGCAGTGCCTCCTTCCTAGCCAAAAACATTCAGTACTTC. This translates into CVSSASFLAKNIQYF.

The chain has TRBV29-1 and TRBJ1-1; D is undetermined. This CDR3 contains 12 residues. Trimming shortened V by 2 bases and J by 6 bases, and 10 bases separated the two germline ends. CDR1 is SQVTM and CDR2 is ANQGSEA in the germline V gene. The CDR3 sequence: CSVEIGFSEAFF. In DNA form, the CDR3 reads TGCAGCGTTGAAATCGGATTCTCTGAAGCTTTCTTT.